This TCR beta chain originates from a study of blood T cell repertoires in COVID-19. Sequencing was performed with immunoSEQ multiplex PCR; in TCRdb, only in-frame clones are kept and a portion is missing. Seen here are 110,000 to 150,000 clones, 86% observed once, and the top ten hold approximately 4.3%. The TCR was taken from a man between 50 and 59 years old who had recovered from COVID-19. The sequenced material came from PBMCs or T cells enriched from blood (not recorded which).

The CDR3 here is CASRAARGQETQYF. The CDR3 region has the DNA TGTGCCAGTAGAGCGGCTCGCGGCCAAGAGACCCAGTACTTC. The chain carries TRBV19 and TRBJ2-5; the D gene is possibly TRBD2 (5 bases). The CDR3 runs 14 residues. With 6 bases removed from V and 1 base from J, the gap between germline ends came to 12 bases. CDR1 and CDR2 (germline): LNHDA, SQIVND (reference sequence).